This TCR beta chain was recorded in a study of vaccination and CD4 T cells after COVID-19. Overall study context: Cells were stimulated with overlapping spike peptides from SARS-CoV-2, HCoV-NL63, HCoV-OC43 and HCoV-229E.

This CDR3 has 16 residues. The V gene end was trimmed by 0 bases and the J gene end by 5 bases; junction bases not matched to a gene: 8. Germline CDR1 and CDR2: KGHSH and LQKENI. This clonotype was counted a few times. Its antigen is unknown. The treatment: roughly 11-day PBMC culture with coronavirus spike peptide pools or control peptides (ViraFEST assay). Cultured CD4+ T cell DNA was sequenced using the Oncomine TCR Beta short-read assay. It was cultured CD4+ T cells from which genomic DNA was extracted. TCRdb re-derived calls from the PCR reads in MiXCR, one entry per CDR3 protein. The sample lists 18,000 or so distinct CDR3 sequences, 25% to 35% occurring once.

The gene calls are TRBV18 and TRBJ1-1; 8 nucleotides agree with TRBD1. The TCR sequence derives from a human donor with COVID-19. Sequenced sample: cultured CD4+ T cells from blood. The CDR3 DNA is TGTGCCAGCTCACCACCTTTTCTCCAGGGGGCAACTGAAGCTTTCTTT. This encodes CASSPPFLQGATEAFF.